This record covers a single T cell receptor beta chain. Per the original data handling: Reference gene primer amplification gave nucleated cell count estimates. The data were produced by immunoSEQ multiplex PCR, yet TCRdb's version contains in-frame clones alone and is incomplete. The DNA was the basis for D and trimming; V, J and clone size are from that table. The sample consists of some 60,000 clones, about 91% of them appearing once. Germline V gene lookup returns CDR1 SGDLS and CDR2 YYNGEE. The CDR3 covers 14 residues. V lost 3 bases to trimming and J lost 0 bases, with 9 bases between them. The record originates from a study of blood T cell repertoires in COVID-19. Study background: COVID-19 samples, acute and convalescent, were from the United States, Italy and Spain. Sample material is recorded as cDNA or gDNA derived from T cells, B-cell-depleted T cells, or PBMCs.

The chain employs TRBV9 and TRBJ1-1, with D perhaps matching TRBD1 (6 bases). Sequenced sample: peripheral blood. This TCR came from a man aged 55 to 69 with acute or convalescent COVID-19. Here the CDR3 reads CASSGTAMNTEAFF. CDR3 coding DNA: TGTGCCAGCAGCGGGACAGCCATGAACACTGAAGCTTTCTTT.